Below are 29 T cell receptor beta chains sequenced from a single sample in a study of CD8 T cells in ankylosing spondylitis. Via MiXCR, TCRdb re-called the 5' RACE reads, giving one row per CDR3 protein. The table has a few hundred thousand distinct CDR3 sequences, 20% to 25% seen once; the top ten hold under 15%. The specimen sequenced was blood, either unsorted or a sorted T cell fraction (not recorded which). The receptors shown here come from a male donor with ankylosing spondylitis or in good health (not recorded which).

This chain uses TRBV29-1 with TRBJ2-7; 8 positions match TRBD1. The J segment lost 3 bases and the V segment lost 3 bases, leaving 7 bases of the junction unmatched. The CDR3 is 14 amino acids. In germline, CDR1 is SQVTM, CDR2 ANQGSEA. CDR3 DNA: TGCAGCGTTGAGGGGTCAGGGGGCCACTACGAGCAGTACTTC. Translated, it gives CSVEGSGGHYEQYF.

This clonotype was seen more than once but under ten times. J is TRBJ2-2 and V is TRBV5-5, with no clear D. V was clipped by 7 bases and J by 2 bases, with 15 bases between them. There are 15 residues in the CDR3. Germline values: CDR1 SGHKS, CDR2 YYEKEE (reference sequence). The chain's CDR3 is CASGPGPVNTGELFF. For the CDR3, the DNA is TGTGCCAGCGGCCCCGGGCCAGTTAACACCGGGGAGCTGTTTTTT.

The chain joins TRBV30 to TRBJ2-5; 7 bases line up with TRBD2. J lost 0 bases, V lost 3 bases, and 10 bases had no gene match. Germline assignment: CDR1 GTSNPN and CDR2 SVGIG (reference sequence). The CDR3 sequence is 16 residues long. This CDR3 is CAWRESAGKDQETQYF. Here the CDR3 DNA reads TGTGCCTGGAGGGAATCAGCGGGGAAAGACCAAGAGACCCAGTACTTC.

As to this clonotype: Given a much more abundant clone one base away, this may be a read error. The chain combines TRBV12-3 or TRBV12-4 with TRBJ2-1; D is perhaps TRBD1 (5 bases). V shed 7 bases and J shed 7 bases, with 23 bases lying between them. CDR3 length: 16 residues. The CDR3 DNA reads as TGTGCCAGCACCGACCTGGACATGGGGCCAGGAAATGAGCAGTTCTTC. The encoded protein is CASTDLDMGPGNEQFF.

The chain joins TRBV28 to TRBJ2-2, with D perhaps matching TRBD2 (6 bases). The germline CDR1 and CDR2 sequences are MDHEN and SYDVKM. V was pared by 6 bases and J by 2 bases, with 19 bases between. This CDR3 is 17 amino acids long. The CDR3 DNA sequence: TGTGCCAGCAGGATACTCTTCGGAGGGTCTAACACCGGGGAGCTGTTTTTT. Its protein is CASRILFGGSNTGELFF.

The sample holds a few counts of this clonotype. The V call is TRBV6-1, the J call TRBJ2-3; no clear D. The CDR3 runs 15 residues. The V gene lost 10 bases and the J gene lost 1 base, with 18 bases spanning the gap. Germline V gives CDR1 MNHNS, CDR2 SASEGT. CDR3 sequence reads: CATLWAAAGTDTQYF. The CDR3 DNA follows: TGTGCCACCCTGTGGGCTGCTGCCGGCACAGATACGCAGTATTTT.

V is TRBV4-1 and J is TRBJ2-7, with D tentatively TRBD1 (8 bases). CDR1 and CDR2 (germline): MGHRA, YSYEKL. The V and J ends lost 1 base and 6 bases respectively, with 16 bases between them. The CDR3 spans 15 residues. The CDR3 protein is CASSQVQGEGVEQYF. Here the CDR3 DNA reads TGCGCCAGCAGCCAAGTACAGGGGGAGGGAGTCGAGCAGTACTTC.

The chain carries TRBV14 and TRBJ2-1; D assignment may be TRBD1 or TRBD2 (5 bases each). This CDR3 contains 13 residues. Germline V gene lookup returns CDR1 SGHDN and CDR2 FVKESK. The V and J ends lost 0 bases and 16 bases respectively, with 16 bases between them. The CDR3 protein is CASSQEGLAPPFF. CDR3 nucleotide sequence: TGTGCCAGCAGCCAAGAGGGGCTAGCTCCTCCCTTCTTC.

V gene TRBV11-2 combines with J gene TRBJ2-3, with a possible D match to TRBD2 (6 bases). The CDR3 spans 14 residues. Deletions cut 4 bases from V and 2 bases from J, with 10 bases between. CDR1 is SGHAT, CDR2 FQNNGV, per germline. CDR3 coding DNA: TGTGCCAGCAGCTCCTGGGGGGACACAGATACGCAGTATTTT. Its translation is CASSSWGDTDTQYF.

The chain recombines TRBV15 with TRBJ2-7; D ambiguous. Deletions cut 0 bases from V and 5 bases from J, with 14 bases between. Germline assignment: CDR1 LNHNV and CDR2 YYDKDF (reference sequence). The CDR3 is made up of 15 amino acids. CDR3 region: CATSRDYLESHEQYF. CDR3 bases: TGTGCCACCAGCAGAGATTATTTAGAGTCCCACGAGCAGTACTTC.

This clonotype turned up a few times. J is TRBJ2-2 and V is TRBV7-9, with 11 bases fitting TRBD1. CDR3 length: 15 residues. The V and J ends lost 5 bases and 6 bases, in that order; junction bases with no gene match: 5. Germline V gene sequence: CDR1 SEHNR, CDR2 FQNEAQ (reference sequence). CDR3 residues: CASSAGQGVPGELFF. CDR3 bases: TGTGCCAGCAGCGCGGGACAGGGGGTACCCGGGGAGCTGTTTTTT.

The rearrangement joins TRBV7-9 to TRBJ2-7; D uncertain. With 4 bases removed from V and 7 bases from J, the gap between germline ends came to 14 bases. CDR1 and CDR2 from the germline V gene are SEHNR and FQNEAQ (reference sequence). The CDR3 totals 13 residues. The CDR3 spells CASSSTRLGEQYF. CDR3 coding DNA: TGTGCCAGCAGCTCGACCCGGTTAGGGGAGCAGTACTTC.

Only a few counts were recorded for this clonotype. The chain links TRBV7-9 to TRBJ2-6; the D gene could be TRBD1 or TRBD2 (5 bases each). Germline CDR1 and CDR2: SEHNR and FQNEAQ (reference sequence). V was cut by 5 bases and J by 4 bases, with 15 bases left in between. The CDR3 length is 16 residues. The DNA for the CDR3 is TGTGCCAGCAGCCCGGGACCCGCTCTAGGGGCCAACGTCCTGACTTTC. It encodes CASSPGPALGANVLTF.

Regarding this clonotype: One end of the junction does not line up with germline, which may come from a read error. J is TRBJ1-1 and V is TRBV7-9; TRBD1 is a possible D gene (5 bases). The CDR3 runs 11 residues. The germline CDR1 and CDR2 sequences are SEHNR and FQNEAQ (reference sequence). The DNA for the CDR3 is TGTGCCAGCAGCTCCATCGACAGCCCACTCTTT. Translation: CASSSIDSPLF.

The CDR3 loop reads CASSHGQGKNTEAFF. DNA of the CDR3: TGTGCCAGCAGCCATGGGCAGGGGAAGAACACTGAAGCTTTCTTT. This chain links TRBV7-9 with TRBJ1-1, with a weak D call TRBD1 (6 bases). Germline V gene data show CDR1 as SEHNR and CDR2 as FQNEAQ (reference sequence). Trimming took 5 bases from V and 1 from J, leaving 14 bases between them. CDR3 length equals 15 residues.

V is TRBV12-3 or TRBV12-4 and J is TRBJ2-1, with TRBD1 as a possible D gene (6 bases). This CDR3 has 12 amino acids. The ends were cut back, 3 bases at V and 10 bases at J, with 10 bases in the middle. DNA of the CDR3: TGTGCCAGCAGTTTCGCCGGACAGGAGCAGTTCTTC. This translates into CASSFAGQEQFF.

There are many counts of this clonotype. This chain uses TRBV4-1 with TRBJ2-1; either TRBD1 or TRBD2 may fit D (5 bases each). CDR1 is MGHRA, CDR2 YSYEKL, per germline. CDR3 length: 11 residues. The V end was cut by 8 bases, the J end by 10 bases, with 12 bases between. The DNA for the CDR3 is TGCGCCAGCCGACGGGACGGGGAGCAGTTCTTC. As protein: CASRRDGEQFF.

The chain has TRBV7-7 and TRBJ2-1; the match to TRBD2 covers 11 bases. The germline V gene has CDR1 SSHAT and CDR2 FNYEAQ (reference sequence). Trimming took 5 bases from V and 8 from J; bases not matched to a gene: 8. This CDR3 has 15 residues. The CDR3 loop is CASSPLAGGPYEQFF. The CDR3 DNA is TGTGCCAGCAGCCCCTTAGCGGGGGGGCCCTATGAGCAGTTCTTC.

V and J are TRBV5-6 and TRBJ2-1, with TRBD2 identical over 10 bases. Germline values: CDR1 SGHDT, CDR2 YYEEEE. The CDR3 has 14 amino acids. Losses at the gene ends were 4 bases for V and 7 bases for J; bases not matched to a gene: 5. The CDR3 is CASSTAGGRNEQFF. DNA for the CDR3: TGTGCCAGCAGCACAGCGGGGGGGCGGAATGAGCAGTTCTTC.

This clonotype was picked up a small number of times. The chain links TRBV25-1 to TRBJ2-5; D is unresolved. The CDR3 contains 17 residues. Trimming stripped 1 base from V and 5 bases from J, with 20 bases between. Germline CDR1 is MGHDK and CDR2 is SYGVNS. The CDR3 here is CASSEFSGGETTETQYF. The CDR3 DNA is TGTGCCAGCAGTGAATTTAGTGGTGGAGAGACCACGGAGACCCAGTACTTC.

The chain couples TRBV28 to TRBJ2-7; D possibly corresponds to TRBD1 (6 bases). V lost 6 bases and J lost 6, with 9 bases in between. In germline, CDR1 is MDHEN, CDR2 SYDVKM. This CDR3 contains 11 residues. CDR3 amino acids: CASRAGVEQYF. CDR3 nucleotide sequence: TGTGCCAGCAGGGCAGGGGTCGAGCAGTACTTC.

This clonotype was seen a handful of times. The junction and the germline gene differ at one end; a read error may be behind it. DNA for the CDR3: TGCAGCTTTGAAGGGATACAGGGGACGGCTGAAGCTTTCTTT. As protein: CSFEGIQGTAEAFF. The chain recombines TRBV29-1 with TRBJ1-1, with TRBD1 identical over 7 bases. The CDR3 spans 14 residues. CDR1 is SQVTM, CDR2 ANQGSEA, per germline.

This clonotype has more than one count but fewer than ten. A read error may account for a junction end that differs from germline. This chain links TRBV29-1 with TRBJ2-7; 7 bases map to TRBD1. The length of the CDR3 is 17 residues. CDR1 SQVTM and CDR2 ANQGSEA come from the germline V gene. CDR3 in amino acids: CSVEDLRDRVFSYGQYF. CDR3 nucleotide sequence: TGCAGCGTTGAAGATCTTCGCGACAGGGTCTTCTCTTACGGGCAGTACTTC.

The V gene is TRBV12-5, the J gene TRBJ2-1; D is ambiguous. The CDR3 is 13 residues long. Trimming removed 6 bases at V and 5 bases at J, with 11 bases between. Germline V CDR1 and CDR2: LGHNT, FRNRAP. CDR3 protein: CASGRDPDNEQFF. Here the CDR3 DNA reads TGTGCTAGTGGGCGAGACCCTGACAATGAGCAGTTCTTC.

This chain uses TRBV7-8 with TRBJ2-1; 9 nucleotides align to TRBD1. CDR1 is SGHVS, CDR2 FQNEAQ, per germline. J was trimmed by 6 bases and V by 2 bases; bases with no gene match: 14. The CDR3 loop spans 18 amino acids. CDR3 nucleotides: TGTGCCAGCAGCTTATTGCGTTGGGGACAGGGTATTGTCAATGAGCAGTTCTTC. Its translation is CASSLLRWGQGIVNEQFF.

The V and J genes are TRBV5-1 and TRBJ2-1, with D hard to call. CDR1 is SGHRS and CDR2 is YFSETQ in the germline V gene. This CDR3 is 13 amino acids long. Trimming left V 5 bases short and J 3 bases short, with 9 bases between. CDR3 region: CASRKEDYNEQFF. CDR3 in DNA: TGCGCCAGCAGAAAGGAAGACTACAATGAGCAGTTCTTC.

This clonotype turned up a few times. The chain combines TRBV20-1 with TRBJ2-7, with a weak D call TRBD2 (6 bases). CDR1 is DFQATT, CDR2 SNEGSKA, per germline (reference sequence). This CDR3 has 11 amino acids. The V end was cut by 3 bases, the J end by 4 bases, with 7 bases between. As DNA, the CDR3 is TGCAGTGCTAGTGGAGGGTACGAGCAGTACTTC. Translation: CSASGGYEQYF.

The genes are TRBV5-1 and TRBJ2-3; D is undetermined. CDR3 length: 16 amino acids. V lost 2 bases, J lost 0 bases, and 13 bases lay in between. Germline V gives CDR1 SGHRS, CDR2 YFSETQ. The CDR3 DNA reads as TGCGCCAGCAGCTTCTTCGGCCAGTTAAGCACAGATACGCAGTATTTT. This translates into CASSFFGQLSTDTQYF.

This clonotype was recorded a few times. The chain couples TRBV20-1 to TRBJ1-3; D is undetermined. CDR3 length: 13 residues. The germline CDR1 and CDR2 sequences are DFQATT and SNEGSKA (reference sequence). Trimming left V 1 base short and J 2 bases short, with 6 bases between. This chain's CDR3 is CSARAWAGNTIYF. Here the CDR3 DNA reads TGCAGTGCTAGAGCTTGGGCTGGAAACACCATATATTTT.